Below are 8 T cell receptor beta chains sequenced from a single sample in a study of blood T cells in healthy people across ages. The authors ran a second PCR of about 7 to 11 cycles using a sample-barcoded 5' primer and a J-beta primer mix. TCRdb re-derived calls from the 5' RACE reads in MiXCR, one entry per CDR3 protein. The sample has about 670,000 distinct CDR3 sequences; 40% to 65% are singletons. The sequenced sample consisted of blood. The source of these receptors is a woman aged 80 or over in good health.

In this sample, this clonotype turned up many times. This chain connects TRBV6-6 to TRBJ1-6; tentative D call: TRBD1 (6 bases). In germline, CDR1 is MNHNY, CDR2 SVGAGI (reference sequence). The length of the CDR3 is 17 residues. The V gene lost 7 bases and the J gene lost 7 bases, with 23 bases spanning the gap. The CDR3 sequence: CASNTPETGNRNSPLHF. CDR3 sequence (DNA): TGTGCCAGCAATACACCGGAAACAGGGAACAGAAATTCACCCCTCCACTTT.

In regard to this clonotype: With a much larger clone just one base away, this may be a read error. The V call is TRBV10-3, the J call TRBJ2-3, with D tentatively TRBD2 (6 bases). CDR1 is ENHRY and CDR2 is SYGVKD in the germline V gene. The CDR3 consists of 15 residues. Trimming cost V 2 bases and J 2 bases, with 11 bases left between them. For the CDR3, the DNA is TGTGCCATCAGTGAGCGAGGCGGGAACACAGATACGCAGTATTTT. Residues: CAISERGGNTDTQYF.

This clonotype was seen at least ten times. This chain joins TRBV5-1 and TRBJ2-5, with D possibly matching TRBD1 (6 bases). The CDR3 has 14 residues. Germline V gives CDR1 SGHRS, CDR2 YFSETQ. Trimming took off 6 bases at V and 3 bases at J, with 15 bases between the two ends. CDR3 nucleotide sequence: TGCGCCAGCACCCGTGGACAGCCCGAAGAGACCCAGTACTTC. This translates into CASTRGQPEETQYF.

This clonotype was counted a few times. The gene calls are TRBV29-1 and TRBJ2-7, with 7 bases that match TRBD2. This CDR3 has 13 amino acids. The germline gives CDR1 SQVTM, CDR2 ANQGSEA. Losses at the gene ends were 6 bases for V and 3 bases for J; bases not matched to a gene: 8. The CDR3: CSVRSGPFYEQYF. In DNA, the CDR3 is TGCAGCGTACGTAGCGGGCCCTTCTACGAGCAGTACTTC.

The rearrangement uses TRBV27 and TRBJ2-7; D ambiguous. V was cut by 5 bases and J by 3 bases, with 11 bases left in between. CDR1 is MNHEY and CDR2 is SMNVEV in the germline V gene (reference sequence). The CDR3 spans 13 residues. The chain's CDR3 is CASSVGQFYEQYF. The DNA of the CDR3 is TGTGCCAGCAGTGTGGGCCAGTTCTACGAGCAGTACTTC.

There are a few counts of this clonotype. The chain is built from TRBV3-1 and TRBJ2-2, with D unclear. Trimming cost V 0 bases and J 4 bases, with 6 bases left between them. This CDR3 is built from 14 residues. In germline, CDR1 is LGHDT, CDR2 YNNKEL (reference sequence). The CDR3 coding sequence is TGTGCCAGCAGCCAAGACTCGACCACCGGGGAGCTGTTTTTT. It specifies CASSQDSTTGELFF.

This CDR3 reads CASSSGTNQPQHF. For the CDR3, the DNA is TGTGCCAGCAGTTCAGGGACCAATCAGCCCCAGCATTTT. The genes are TRBV12-3 or TRBV12-4 and TRBJ1-5, with D possibly matching TRBD1 (5 bases). Trimming removed 4 bases from V and 3 bases from J, with 7 bases in between. The CDR3 length is 13 residues.

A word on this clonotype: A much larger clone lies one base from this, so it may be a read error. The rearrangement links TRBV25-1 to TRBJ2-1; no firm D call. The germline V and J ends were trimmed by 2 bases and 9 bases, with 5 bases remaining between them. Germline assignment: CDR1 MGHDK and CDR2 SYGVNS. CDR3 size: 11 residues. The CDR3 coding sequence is TGTGCCAGCAGTGAAGCGACTGAGCAGTTCTTC. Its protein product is CASSEATEQFF.